These 21 T cell receptor beta chains were all obtained from the same sample, sequenced in a study of blood T cell repertoires in COVID-19 (TCRdb year 2020). Library method: the immunoSEQ multiplex PCR assay. TCRdb retrieved this table from immuneACCESS and kept in-frame rearrangements only. Not all clones are present; in checked studies, unresolved V genes account for under half, and no reason is known for the remainder. The sample yields some 250,000 clones; roughly nine tenths were counted once. The ten top clones hold 1.2% of the sample. Sequenced sample: PBMCs or T cells enriched from blood (not recorded which). These TCRs come from a human donor in a cohort exposed to, infected with or recovered from COVID-19 (not recorded which). The donor label of this sample is uncertain.

The chain combines TRBV2 with TRBJ2-5, with 10 bases matching TRBD2. Germline V gives CDR1 SNHLY, CDR2 FYNNEI. V lost 6 bases, J lost 5 bases, and 12 bases stayed unmatched. This CDR3 has 16 amino acids. The chain's CDR3 is CASRPAGGPGGETQYF. The CDR3 nucleotides read TGTGCCAGCAGACCAGCGGGGGGGCCAGGAGGTGAGACCCAGTACTTC.

In DNA, the CDR3 is TGTGCCTGGGTGAGGTCAGGGGACACTGAAGCTTTCTTT. This codes for CAWVRSGDTEAFF. This chain joins TRBV30 and TRBJ1-1; D perhaps matches TRBD1 (6 bases). Deletions cut 5 bases from V and 3 bases from J, with 13 bases between. The CDR3 totals 13 residues. From germline, CDR1 is GTSNPN and CDR2 SVGIG (reference sequence). The full variable domain, with the rest looked up from reference TRBV30 and TRBJ1-1, is SQTIHQWPATLVQPVGSPLSLECTVEGTSNPNLYWYRQAAGRGLQLLFYSVGIGQISSEVPQNLSASRPQDRQFILSSKKLLLSDSGFYLCAWVRSGDTEAFFGQGTRLTVV.

This clone turned up a few times. The CDR3 nucleotides are TGTGCCAGCAGCTCTGGTGCCGCGGGTGAGCAGTACTTC. It is translated as CASSSGAAGEQYF. The genes are TRBV5-4 and TRBJ2-7, with D perhaps TRBD2 (5 bases). This CDR3 spans 13 amino acids. Germline assignment: CDR1 SGHNT and CDR2 YYREEE (reference sequence). Deletions cut 3 bases from V and 7 bases from J, with 14 bases between.

CDR3 DNA: TGTGCCAGCAGCCCCGCGAGAGCCTACAATGAGCAGTTCTTC. Translation gives CASSPARAYNEQFF. The chain has TRBV9 and TRBJ2-1; no definite D call. This CDR3 contains 14 residues. Germline loops: CDR1 SGDLS, CDR2 YYNGEE. V lost 4 bases to trimming and J lost 2 bases, with 10 bases between them. Using reference TRBV9 and TRBJ2-1 for the parts outside the CDR3, the full variable domain is DSGVTQTPKHLITATGQRVTLRCSPRSGDLSVYWYQQSLDQGLQFLIQYYNGEERAKGNILERFSAQQFPDLHSELNLSSLELGDSALYFCASSPARAYNEQFFGPGTRLTVL.

This clone was recorded a few times. The chain combines TRBV3-1 (or the pseudogene TRBV3-2) with TRBJ2-2, with D perhaps TRBD1 (6 bases). The V and J ends lost 5 bases and 4 bases respectively, with 14 bases between them. The germline V gene encodes CDR1 LGHDT and CDR2 YNNKEL (reference sequence). This CDR3 region has 15 residues. CDR3 amino acids: CASSIQGLGTGELFF. CDR3 DNA sequence: TGTGCCAGCAGCATACAGGGTTTGGGCACCGGGGAGCTGTTTTTT.

The J gene is TRBJ2-3, the V gene TRBV7-9, with 7 bases matching TRBD1. Germline V CDR1 and CDR2: SEHNR, FQNEAQ (reference sequence). This CDR3 region has 14 residues. V lost 7 bases to trimming and J lost 0 bases; unmatched junction nucleotides: 4. The CDR3 here is CASTLGQSTDTQYF. The CDR3 DNA is TGTGCCAGCACCTTGGGACAGAGCACAGATACGCAGTATTTT.

The rearrangement joins TRBV2 to TRBJ1-6; 7 positions agree with TRBD1. The ends lost 3 bases at V and 10 bases at J; junction bases unmatched: 6. From germline, CDR1 is SNHLY and CDR2 FYNNEI. The CDR3 has 14 amino acids. For the CDR3, the DNA is TGTGCCAGCAGTGAGACAGGGCTGGAATCACCCCTCCACTTT. Amino acid sequence: CASSETGLESPLHF.

The chain is built from TRBV9 and TRBJ1-6; D is perhaps TRBD1 (5 bases). Germline assignment: CDR1 SGDLS and CDR2 YYNGEE. Trimming left V 2 bases short and J 7 bases short, with 13 bases between. The CDR3 is made up of 15 amino acids. This CDR3 reads CASSVLDSRNSPLHF. The CDR3 DNA reads as TGTGCCAGCAGCGTCCTAGACAGTAGGAATTCACCCCTCCACTTT.

The V gene is TRBV7-2, the J gene TRBJ2-3, with 8 bases fitting TRBD2. The CDR3 is 14 amino acids. The ends lost 1 base at V and 5 bases at J; junction bases unmatched: 2. Germline V gene sequence: CDR1 SGHTA, CDR2 FQGNSA. The CDR3 DNA sequence: TGTGCCAGCAGCTTAGGGGCGGGGGGAGATACGCAGTATTTT. Translated: CASSLGAGGDTQYF.

The rearrangement links TRBV6-4 to TRBJ1-2; D gene ambiguous. V shed 4 bases and J shed 7 bases, with 16 bases lying between them. There are 14 residues in the CDR3. CDR1 and CDR2 from the germline V gene are MRHNA and SNTAGT. The CDR3 is CASSGGGAVGGYTF. For the CDR3, the DNA is TGTGCCAGCAGTGGCGGTGGCGCAGTCGGTGGCTACACCTTC.

This chain links TRBV9 with TRBJ1-4; D may be TRBD1 (6 bases). The CDR3 is 14 residues long. V lost 4 bases, J lost 7 bases, and 14 bases lay in between. Germline V lookup: CDR1 SGDLS, CDR2 YYNGEE. The CDR3 sequence: CASSSGVSGEKLFF. DNA for the CDR3: TGTGCCAGCAGCTCAGGGGTGTCGGGTGAAAAACTGTTTTTT.

The rearrangement joins TRBV19 to TRBJ1-3; maybe TRBD1 (5 bases). Germline-derived CDR1 and CDR2 are LNHDA and SQIVND (reference sequence). Trimming stripped 3 bases from V and 0 bases from J, with 18 bases between. The CDR3 is 18 residues long. The CDR3 coding sequence is TGTGCCAGTAGTATTCTGTTTCAGGGTACCGTCTCTGGAAACACCATATATTTT. Its protein product is CASSILFQGTVSGNTIYF.

CDR3 DNA sequence: TGTGCCAGCAAGACATCGAACTATGGCTACACCTTC. Encoded protein: CASKTSNYGYTF. The V call is TRBV7-9, the J call TRBJ1-2; D gene uncertain. The CDR3 runs to 12 residues. The germline CDR1 and CDR2 sequences are SEHNR and FQNEAQ (reference sequence). V dropped 7 bases and J dropped 2 bases, with 8 bases sitting between them.

V gene TRBV10-2 combines with J gene TRBJ2-5, with D perhaps TRBD2 (5 bases). With 6 bases removed from V and 2 bases from J, the gap between germline ends came to 13 bases. The CDR3 totals 14 residues. Germline V gene lookup returns CDR1 WSHSY and CDR2 SAAADI. CDR3 in amino acids: CASRGLASQETQYF. The DNA of the CDR3 is TGCGCCAGCAGAGGCCTAGCTTCACAAGAGACCCAGTACTTC.

At least ten counts were recorded for this clone. This sequence joins TRBV15 and TRBJ2-3; 7 bases agree with TRBD2. CDR3 size: 15 residues. Germline CDR1 is LNHNV and CDR2 is YYDKDF (reference sequence). The ends lost 0 bases at V and 5 bases at J; junction bases unmatched: 5. CDR3 sequence: CATSRDRSGGDTQYF. Here the CDR3 DNA reads TGTGCCACCAGCAGAGATCGGTCGGGGGGAGATACGCAGTATTTT.

V and J are TRBV30 and TRBJ2-7; 8 positions agree with TRBD2. Germline trimming cut 0 bases from V and 9 bases from J; bases unmatched to any gene: 10. This CDR3 is built from 14 residues. Germline V CDR1 and CDR2: GTSNPN, SVGIG (reference sequence). The CDR3 DNA is TGTGCCTGGAGTGTGGGTAGCGGGATGAACGTGCAGTACTTC. Protein sequence: CAWSVGSGMNVQYF.

V usage is TRBV30 and J usage is TRBJ1-5; TRBD1 agrees at 8 bases. J was trimmed by 2 bases and V by 4 bases; bases with no gene match: 7. Germline-derived CDR1 and CDR2 are GTSNPN and SVGIG (reference sequence). This CDR3 comprises 15 residues. The CDR3 loop reads CAWTRGGQGNQPQHF. CDR3 coding DNA: TGTGCCTGGACCAGGGGGGGACAGGGCAATCAGCCCCAGCATTTT.

The chain has TRBV24-1 and TRBJ2-3, with 14 bases fitting TRBD2. The CDR3 has 16 residues. The V and J ends lost 3 bases and 6 bases, in that order; junction bases with no gene match: 4. Looked up from germline, CDR1 is KGHDR and CDR2 is SFDVKD. CDR3 DNA sequence: TGTGCCACCAGTGATCGGACTAGCGGGGGGCGTGATACGCAGTATTTT. As protein: CATSDRTSGGRDTQYF.

This chain connects TRBV7-8 to TRBJ1-1; no definite D call. The V end was cut by 9 bases, the J end by 3 bases, with 17 bases between. The germline CDR1 and CDR2 sequences are SGHVS and FQNEAQ. The CDR3 covers 14 residues. DNA of the CDR3: TGTGCCAGTAATGGCCCTTCGAGGGACACTGAAGCTTTCTTT. Encoded protein: CASNGPSRDTEAFF.

This sequence joins TRBV9 and TRBJ2-1; 8 positions agree with TRBD2. The CDR3 runs 15 residues. The V and J ends lost 1 base and 5 bases, in that order; junction bases with no gene match: 5. Looked up from germline, CDR1 is SGDLS and CDR2 is YYNGEE. DNA for the CDR3: TGTGCCAGCAGCGTAACAGCGGGGGACCACAATGAGCAGTTCTTC. Protein sequence: CASSVTAGDHNEQFF.

This sequence joins TRBV2 and TRBJ1-6; D possibly corresponds to TRBD1 (5 bases). The CDR3 extends over 13 amino acids. Deletions cut 1 base from V and 10 bases from J, with 8 bases between. The germline gives CDR1 SNHLY, CDR2 FYNNEI. The chain's CDR3 is CASSEGRVSPLHF. As DNA, the CDR3 is TGTGCCAGCAGTGAAGGCAGGGTATCACCCCTCCACTTT.